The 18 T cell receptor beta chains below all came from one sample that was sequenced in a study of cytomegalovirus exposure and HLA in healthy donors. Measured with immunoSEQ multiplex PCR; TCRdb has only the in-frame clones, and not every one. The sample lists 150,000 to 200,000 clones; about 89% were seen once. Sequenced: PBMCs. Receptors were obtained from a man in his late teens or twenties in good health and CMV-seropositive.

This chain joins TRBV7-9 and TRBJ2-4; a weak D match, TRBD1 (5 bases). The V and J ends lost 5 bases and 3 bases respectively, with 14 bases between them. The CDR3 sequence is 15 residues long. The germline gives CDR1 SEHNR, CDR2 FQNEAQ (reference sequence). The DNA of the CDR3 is TGTGCCAGCAGCCTGATGACAGTAGGCAAAAACATTCAGTACTTC. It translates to CASSLMTVGKNIQYF.

CDR3 sequence: CASSLGGGSTDTQYF. CDR3 DNA: TGTGCCAGCAGCCTTGGGGGGGGTAGCACAGATACGCAGTATTTT. This chain connects TRBV28 to TRBJ2-3, with 7 bases lining up with TRBD2. Trimming cost V 6 bases and J 0 bases; bases outside gene matches: 6. The CDR3 consists of 15 residues. Germline CDR1 reads MDHEN; CDR2 reads SYDVKM.

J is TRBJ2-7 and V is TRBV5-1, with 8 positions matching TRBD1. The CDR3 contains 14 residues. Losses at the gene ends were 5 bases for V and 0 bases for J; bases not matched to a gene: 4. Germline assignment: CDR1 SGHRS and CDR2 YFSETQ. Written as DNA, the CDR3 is TGCGCCAGCAGAAGGGACAGGAGCTCCTACGAGCAGTACTTC. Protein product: CASRRDRSSYEQYF.

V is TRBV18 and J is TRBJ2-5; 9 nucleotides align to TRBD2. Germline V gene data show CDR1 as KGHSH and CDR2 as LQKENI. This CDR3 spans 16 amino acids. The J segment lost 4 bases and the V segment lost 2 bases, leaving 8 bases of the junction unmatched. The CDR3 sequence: CASSPEVAGAGETQYF. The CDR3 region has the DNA TGTGCCAGCTCACCAGAGGTAGCGGGAGCTGGAGAGACCCAGTACTTC.

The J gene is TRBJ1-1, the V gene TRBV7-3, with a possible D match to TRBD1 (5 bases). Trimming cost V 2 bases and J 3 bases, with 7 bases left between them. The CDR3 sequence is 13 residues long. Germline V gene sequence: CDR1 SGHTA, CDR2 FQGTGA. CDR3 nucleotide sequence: TGTGCCAGCAGCTTACAAGGGGACACTGAAGCTTTCTTT. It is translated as CASSLQGDTEAFF.

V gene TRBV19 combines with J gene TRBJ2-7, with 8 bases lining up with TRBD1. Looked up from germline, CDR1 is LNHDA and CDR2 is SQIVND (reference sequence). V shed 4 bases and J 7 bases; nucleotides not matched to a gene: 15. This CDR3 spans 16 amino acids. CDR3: CASSTGQGLRVGEQYF. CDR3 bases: TGTGCCAGTAGTACCGGACAGGGATTGAGGGTAGGTGAGCAGTACTTC.

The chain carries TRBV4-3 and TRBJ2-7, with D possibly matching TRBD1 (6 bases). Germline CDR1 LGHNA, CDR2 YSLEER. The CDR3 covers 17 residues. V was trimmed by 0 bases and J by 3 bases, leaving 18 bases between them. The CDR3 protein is CASSQELPRTDSYEQYF. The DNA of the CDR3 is TGCGCCAGCAGCCAAGAACTCCCCCGGACGGACAGCTACGAGCAGTACTTC.

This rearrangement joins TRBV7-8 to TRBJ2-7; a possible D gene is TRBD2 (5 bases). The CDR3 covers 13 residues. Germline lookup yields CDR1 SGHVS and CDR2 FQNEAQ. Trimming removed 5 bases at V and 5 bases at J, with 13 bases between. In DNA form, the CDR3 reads TGTGCCAGCAGCCCACTAGTCCCGGACGAGCAGTACTTC. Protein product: CASSPLVPDEQYF.

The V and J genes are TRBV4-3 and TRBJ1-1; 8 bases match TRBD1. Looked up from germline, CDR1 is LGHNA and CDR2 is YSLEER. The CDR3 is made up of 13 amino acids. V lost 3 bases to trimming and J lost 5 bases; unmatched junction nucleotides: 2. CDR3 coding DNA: TGCGCCAGCAGCCATCGACAGGGGACTGAAGCTTTCTTT. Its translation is CASSHRQGTEAFF.

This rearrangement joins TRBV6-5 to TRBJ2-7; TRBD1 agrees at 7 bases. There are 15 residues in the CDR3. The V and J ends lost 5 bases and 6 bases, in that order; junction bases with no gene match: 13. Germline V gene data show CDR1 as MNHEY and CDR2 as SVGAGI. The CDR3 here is CASSSPGTEGSEQYF. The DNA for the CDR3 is TGTGCCAGCAGTAGTCCCGGGACAGAAGGGAGCGAGCAGTACTTC.

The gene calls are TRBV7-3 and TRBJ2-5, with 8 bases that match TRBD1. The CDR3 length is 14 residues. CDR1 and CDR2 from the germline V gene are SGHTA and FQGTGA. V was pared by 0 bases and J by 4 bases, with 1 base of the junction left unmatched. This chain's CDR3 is CASSLTGQGETQYF. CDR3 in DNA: TGTGCCAGCAGCTTAACAGGACAGGGAGAGACCCAGTACTTC.

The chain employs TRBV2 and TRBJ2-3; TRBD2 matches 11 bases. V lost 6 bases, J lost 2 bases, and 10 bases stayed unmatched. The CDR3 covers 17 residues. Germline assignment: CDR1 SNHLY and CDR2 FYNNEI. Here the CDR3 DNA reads TGTGCCAGCAGGGCCCCGACTAGCGGGGCACTCACAGATACGCAGTATTTT. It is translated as CASRAPTSGALTDTQYF.

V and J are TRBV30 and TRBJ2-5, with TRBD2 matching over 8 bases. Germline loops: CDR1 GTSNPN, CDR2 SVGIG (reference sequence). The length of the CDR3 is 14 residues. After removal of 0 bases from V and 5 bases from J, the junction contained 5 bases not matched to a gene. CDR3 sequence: CAWSVGAGVETQYF. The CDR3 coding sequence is TGTGCCTGGAGTGTAGGAGCGGGGGTGGAGACCCAGTACTTC.

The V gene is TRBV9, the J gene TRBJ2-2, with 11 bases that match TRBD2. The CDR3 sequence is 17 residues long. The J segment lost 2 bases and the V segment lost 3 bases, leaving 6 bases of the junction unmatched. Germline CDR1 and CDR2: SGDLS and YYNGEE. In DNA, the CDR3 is TGTGCCAGCAGCGGCGCGGGGACTAGCGGTAACACCGGGGAGCTGTTTTTT. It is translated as CASSGAGTSGNTGELFF.

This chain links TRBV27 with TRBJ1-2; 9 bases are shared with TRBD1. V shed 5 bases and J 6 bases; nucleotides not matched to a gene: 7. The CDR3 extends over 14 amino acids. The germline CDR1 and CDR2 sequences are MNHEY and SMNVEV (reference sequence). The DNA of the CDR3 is TGTGCCAGCAGTCCCCGGGACAGGGAGGATGGCTACACCTTC. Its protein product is CASSPRDREDGYTF.

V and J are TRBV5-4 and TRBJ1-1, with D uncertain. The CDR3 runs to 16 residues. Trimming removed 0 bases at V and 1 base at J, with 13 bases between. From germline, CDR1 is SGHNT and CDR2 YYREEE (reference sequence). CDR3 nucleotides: TGTGCCAGCAGCTTGGACGTGAAGTGGGCGAACACTGAAGCTTTCTTT. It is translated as CASSLDVKWANTEAFF. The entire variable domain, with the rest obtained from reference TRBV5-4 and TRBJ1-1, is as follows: ETGVTQSPTHLIKTRGQQVTLRCSSQSGHNTVSWYQQALGQGPQFIFQYYREEENGRGNFPPRFSGLQFPNYSSELNVNALELDDSALYLCASSLDVKWANTEAFFGQGTRLTVV.

CDR3 sequence (DNA): TGTGCCAGCAGTTTATCGAGCAGGTTGGAGACCCAGTACTTC. Protein sequence: CASSLSSRLETQYF. This chain connects TRBV28 to TRBJ2-5; D not resolved. The CDR3 spans 14 residues. The germline CDR1 and CDR2 sequences are MDHEN and SYDVKM. V was pared by 1 base and J by 5 bases, with 11 bases between.

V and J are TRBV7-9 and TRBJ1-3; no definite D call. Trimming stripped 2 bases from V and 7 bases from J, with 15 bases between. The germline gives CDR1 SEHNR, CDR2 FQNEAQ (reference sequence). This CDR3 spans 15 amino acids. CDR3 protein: CASSLTRPTGNTIYF. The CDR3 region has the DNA TGTGCCAGCAGCTTAACCCGGCCGACCGGGAACACCATATATTTT.